This T cell receptor beta chain is from a study of blood T cell repertoires in COVID-19. The repertoire was sequenced with immunoSEQ multiplex PCR; TCRdb's copy has only in-frame clones and lacks some. The data show 150,000 or so clones, 80% to 90% seen once. The ends were cut back, 7 bases at V and 2 bases at J, with 16 bases in the middle. There are 14 residues in the CDR3. Germline loops: CDR1 SGHDT, CDR2 YYEEEE. This TCR derives from a man aged 40-49 years who had recovered from COVID-19. The chain joins TRBV5-6 to TRBJ2-7, with D possibly being TRBD1 (5 bases). The sequenced sample consisted of peripheral blood. The CDR3 coding sequence is TGTGCCAGCGGCCGTTTGGGGCTTACCTACGAGCAGTACTTC. It encodes CASGRLGLTYEQYF.